This T cell receptor beta chain was obtained from a study of CD8+ T cells in alopecia areata. Across the whole study: Treated patients swallowed 5 to 10 mg of oral tofacitinib twice daily.

Specimens obtained from alopecia areata patients comprised lesional scalp punch biopsies and peripheral blood. Germline CDR1 SGHRS, CDR2 YFSETQ. The V gene lost 1 base and the J gene lost 3 bases, with 25 bases spanning the gap. This CDR3 spans 19 amino acids. A word on this clone: Its target is not known.

Isolated RNA was reverse transcribed into cDNA used as the sequencing template. Sequencing used immunoSEQ multiplex PCR; TCRdb keeps in-frame clones, though not all of them. The sample holds over 15,000 clones, 50% to 75% seen once. Whole-study results and caveats: Sequencing of scalp tissue also captures the resident alphabeta T cells of normal skin.

V usage is TRBV5-1 and J usage is TRBJ1-1; weak D call: TRBD1 (6 bases). This clonotype was sampled from a human donor with alopecia areata. Specimen: skin. In DNA form, the CDR3 reads TGCGCCAGCAGCTTGAAATGGCCAGGGGCCCGGGAAAGGTACACTGAAGCTTTCTTT. This sequence encodes CASSLKWPGARERYTEAFF.